This T cell receptor beta chain was found in a study of cytomegalovirus exposure and HLA in healthy donors. This CDR3 contains 18 residues. Germline loops: CDR1 SGDLS, CDR2 YYNGEE. Unmatched junction bases numbered 12, after V lost 3 bases and J lost 5 bases. In the PCR, 60 Vbeta and 13 Jbeta primers were used. The table came from immunoSEQ multiplex PCR; TCRdb's copy has only in-frame clones and leaves some out. The sample holds some 120,000 clones; 70% to 85% are singletons and the top ten take over 9.5%. This clone was picked up one time. Its cognate antigen is unknown. Study-level findings and limits: Later, an analysis showed that TCR beta chains associated with HLA were more clonally expanded than others that were equally common.

The sequencing sample was made of PBMCs. This TCR was recovered from a middle-aged man in good health and CMV-seropositive. V gene TRBV9 combines with J gene TRBJ2-5; TRBD2 matches at 14 bases. The CDR3 reads CASSAGETSGGGWETQYF. CDR3 DNA: TGTGCCAGCAGCGCGGGAGAGACTAGCGGGGGGGGATGGGAGACCCAGTACTTC.